The subject of this entry is one T cell receptor beta chain. The antigen remains undetermined. Sequencing used immunoSEQ multiplex PCR; TCRdb keeps in-frame clones, though not all of them. Of 110,000 or so clones in the sample, around nine tenths are singletons; the top ten hold roughly 7.1%. The sample originates from a study of T cell responses to AZD1222 COVID-19 vaccine. The germline V gene encodes CDR1 LGHNA and CDR2 YNFKEQ. The CDR3 is 16 amino acids. The V gene lost 5 bases and the J gene lost 2 bases, with 18 bases spanning the gap. General study results and limits: Donors were mostly white British, more females; clonal diversity possibly underestimated. No repertoire was sampled before or during the peak T cell response, only after it. Distributed over spike, vaccine-associated CD4 TCRs predominated at 160-218 and 743-854.

Samples with a second dose at about 4 or about 12 weeks were pooled together. The source was peripheral blood, collected 28 days after the second AZD1222 dose. The TCR originated in an adult who received the AZD1222 COVID-19 vaccine. The gene calls are TRBV4-2 and TRBJ1-1, with D maybe TRBD1 (5 bases). Written as DNA, the CDR3 is TGTGCCAGCAGCAGGGGCAGGGCGGAGCCAAACACTGAAGCTTTCTTT. Translating gives CASSRGRAEPNTEAFF.